Listed below are T cell receptor beta chains from one sample, sequenced in a study of cytomegalovirus exposure and HLA in healthy donors. This table comes from immunoSEQ multiplex PCR, and its TCRdb copy is limited to in-frame clones, with some not included. The sample consists of approximately 100,000 clones, approximately 64% of them appearing once. The sequenced sample was PBMCs. The source of these receptors is a woman between 45 and 60 years old in good health and CMV-seronegative. CDR3s include the opening cysteine and the closing phenylalanine or tryptophan. A D gene is named only where the DNA matches it firmly. Some rows have no size entry. The others give once, few or many, or a class for an expanded clone.

length,size,D,J,V,DNA,CDR3
14,once,-,TRBJ1-2,TRBV9,TGTGCCAGCAGCGTAGAAACACAGCCCTATGGCTACACCTTC,CASSVETQPYGYTF
17,-,-,TRBJ2-2,TRBV7-3,TGTGCCAGCAGCGTCGACGGCCCGGGAGTTGGCACCGGGGAGCTGTTTTTT,CASSVDGPGVGTGELFF
15,-,-,TRBJ2-7,TRBV18,TGTGCCAGCTCACCCCCCGCGGGGCCCTCCTACGAGCAGTACTTC,CASSPPAGPSYEQYF
14,few,-,TRBJ1-3,TRBV5-8,TGTGCCAGCAGCTTTCAGGTCGGAAGAAACACCATATATTTT,CASSFQVGRNTIYF
16,-,-,TRBJ2-1,TRBV2,TGTGCCAGCAGTGTCCAGCGGCGGGCCTCCTACAATGAGCAGTTCTTC,CASSVQRRASYNEQFF
13,-,TRBD1,TRBJ1-3,TRBV29-1,TGCAGCACACAGACAGGGGGCGGAAACACCATATATTTT,CSTQTGGGNTIYF
15,-,TRBD2,TRBJ2-7,TRBV11-3,TGTGCCAGCAGTTCCCTAGCGGGAGGGCCCTACGAGCAGTACTTC,CASSSLAGGPYEQYF
15,-,TRBD2,TRBJ2-7,TRBV4-3,TGCGCCAGCAGCCAGATCCTAGCGGGAGTGGGCGAGCAGTACTTC,CASSQILAGVGEQYF
14,-,-,TRBJ2-3,TRBV7-3,TGTGCCAGCAGCTTGGCAGGGTGGACAGATACGCAGTATTTT,CASSLAGWTDTQYF
17,few,-,TRBJ2-1,TRBV7-2,TGTGCCAGCAGCTCTCCCAGGGGGGCGGCCATACCTCAGGTGCAGTTCTTC,CASSSPRGAAIPQVQFF
16,-,TRBD2,TRBJ2-1,TRBV7-8,TGTGCCAGCAGCCCCCGACTAGCGGGGGGATTGAATGAGCAGTTCTTC,CASSPRLAGGLNEQFF
18,-,TRBD2,TRBJ2-5,TRBV6-1,TGTGCCAGCAGTGAAAAAGTCAGGCTAGCGGGAGTGAGGGAGACCCAGTACTTC,CASSEKVRLAGVRETQYF
14,-,TRBD2,TRBJ2-1,TRBV10-2,TGCGCCAGCAGTGTAGCGGGAGGCGGCAATGAGCAGTTCTTC,CASSVAGGGNEQFF
16,-,-,TRBJ1-5,TRBV28,TGTGCCAGCAGTGCGCATCCCACAGGGAAGGGGCAGCCCCAGCATTTT,CASSAHPTGKGQPQHF
14,-,-,TRBJ2-5,TRBV7-7,TGTGCTAGCAGCTTAGGGGCCCAAACAGGACCTCAGTACTTC,CASSLGAQTGPQYF
15,-,TRBD1,TRBJ1-2,TRBV4-1,TGCGCCAGCAGCCAAGATATCAACAGGGGTGATGGCTACACCTTC,CASSQDINRGDGYTF
16,-,TRBD2,TRBJ2-2,TRBV4-2,TGTGCCAGCAGCCAAGATTGGGCAGGGACTAGCTGGGAGCTGTTTTTT,CASSQDWAGTSWELFF
11,-,-,TRBJ1-1,TRBV20-1,TGCAGTGCCGGGGGTGTCACTGAAGCTTTCTTT,CSAGGVTEAFF
15,-,-,TRBJ2-7,TRBV7-8,TGTGCCAGCAGCTTAGCGCGGGTACTTCCCTACGAGCAGTACTTC,CASSLARVLPYEQYF
13,once,-,TRBJ1-1,TRBV6-1,TGTGCCAGCTCTCAGGGTCGCAACACTGAAGCTTTCTTT,CASSQGRNTEAFF
10,-,-,TRBJ1-4,TRBV20-1,TGCAGTGCCAAGCGGGAAAAACTGTTTTTT,CSAKREKLFF
13,-,-,TRBJ2-1,TRBV5-5,TGTGCCAGCAGCCGGCGGGCGGAAAATGAGCAGTTCTTC,CASSRRAENEQFF
15,-,TRBD1,TRBJ2-2,TRBV7-2,TGTGCCAGCAGCCGAAGACAGGGGAGTACCGGGGAGCTGTTTTTT,CASSRRQGSTGELFF
14,-,-,TRBJ2-3,TRBV4-3,TGCGCCAGCAGCCAAGAATCCGACGGAGGTACGCAGTATTTT,CASSQESDGGTQYF
15,-,TRBD2,TRBJ2-7,TRBV10-3,TGTGCCATCAGCCAAGGACTAGCGGGAGAGGACGAGCAGTACTTC,CAISQGLAGEDEQYF
16,once,TRBD2,TRBJ2-3,TRBV10-3,TGTGCCATCAGACCGTCGCTAGCGGGGGGCACAGATACGCAGTATTTT,CAIRPSLAGGTDTQYF
14,-,-,TRBJ2-5,TRBV10-3,TGTGCCATCAGTGGCGGGACGCACCAAGAGACCCAGTACTTC,CAISGGTHQETQYF
14,-,-,TRBJ1-2,TRBV6-6,TGTGCCAGCAGTTACCTCCAGGGTATTTATGGCTACACCTTC,CASSYLQGIYGYTF
16,-,TRBD2,TRBJ2-3,TRBV4-1,TGCGCCAGCAGCCAAGAAACGGCTAGCGGGGCAGATACGCAGTATTTT,CASSQETASGADTQYF
15,-,TRBD1,TRBJ1-4,TRBV25-1,TGTGCCAGCAGTGAATGGGGACAGCGAAATGAAAAACTGTTTTTT,CASSEWGQRNEKLFF
15,-,-,TRBJ1-1,TRBV4-2,TGTGCCAGCAGCCAAGATAATGGGGCTCTAACTGAAGCTTTCTTT,CASSQDNGALTEAFF
14,once,TRBD2,TRBJ2-1,TRBV7-2,TGTGCCAGCAGCCCAGCGGGGGGGCCTAATGAGCAGTTCTTC,CASSPAGGPNEQFF